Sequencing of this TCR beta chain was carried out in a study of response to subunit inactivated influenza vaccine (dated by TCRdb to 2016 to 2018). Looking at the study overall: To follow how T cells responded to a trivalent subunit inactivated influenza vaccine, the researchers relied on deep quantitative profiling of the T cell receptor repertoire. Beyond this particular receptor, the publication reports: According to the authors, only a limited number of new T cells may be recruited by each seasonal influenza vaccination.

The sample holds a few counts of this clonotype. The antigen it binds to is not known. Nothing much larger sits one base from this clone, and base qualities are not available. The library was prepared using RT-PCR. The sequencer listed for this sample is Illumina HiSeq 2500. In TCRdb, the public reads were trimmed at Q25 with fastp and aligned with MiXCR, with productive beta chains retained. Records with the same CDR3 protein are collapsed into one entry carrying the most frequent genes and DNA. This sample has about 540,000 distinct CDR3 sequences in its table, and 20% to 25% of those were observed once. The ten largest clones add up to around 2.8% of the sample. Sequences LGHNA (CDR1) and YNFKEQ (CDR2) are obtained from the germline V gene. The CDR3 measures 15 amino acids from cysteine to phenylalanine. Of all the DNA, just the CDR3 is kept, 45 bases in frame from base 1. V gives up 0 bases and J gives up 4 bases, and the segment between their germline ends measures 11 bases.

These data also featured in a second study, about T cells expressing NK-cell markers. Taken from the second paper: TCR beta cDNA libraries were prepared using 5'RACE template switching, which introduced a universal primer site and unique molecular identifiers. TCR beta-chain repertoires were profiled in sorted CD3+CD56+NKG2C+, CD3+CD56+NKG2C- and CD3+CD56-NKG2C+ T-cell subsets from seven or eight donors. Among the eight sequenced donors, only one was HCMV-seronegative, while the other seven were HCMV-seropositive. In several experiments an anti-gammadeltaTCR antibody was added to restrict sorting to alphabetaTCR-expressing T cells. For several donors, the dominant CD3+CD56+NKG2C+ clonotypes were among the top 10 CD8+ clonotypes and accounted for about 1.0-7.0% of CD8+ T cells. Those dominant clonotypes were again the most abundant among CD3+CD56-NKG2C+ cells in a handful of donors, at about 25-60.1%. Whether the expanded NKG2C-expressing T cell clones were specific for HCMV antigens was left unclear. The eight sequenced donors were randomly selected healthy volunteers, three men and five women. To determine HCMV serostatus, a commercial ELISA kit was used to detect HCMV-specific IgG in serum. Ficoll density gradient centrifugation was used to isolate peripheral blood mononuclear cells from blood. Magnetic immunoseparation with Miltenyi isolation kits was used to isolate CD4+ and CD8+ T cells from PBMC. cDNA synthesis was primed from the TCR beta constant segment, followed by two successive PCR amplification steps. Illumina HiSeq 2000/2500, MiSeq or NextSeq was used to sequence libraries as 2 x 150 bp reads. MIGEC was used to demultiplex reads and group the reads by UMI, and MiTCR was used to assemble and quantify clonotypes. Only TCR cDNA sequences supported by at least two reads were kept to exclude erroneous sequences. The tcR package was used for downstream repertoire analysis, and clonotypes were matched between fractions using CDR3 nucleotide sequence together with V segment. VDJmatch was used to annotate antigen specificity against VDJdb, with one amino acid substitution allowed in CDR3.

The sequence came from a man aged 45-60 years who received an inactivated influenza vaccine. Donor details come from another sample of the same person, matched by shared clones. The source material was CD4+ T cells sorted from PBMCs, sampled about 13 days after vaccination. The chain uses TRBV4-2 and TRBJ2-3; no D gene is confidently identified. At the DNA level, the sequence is TGTGCCAGCAGCCAAGATCCCTCCTTTTCAGATACGCAGTATTTT. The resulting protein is CASSQDPSFSDTQYF.